This passage covers 14 T cell receptor beta chains from one sample sequenced in a study of cytomegalovirus exposure and HLA in healthy donors. TCRdb's table, derived via immunoSEQ multiplex PCR, lists solely in-frame clones and lacks some. The data show roughly 50,000 clones, with roughly 93% seen just once and around 1.7% held by the top ten. The specimen was PBMCs. The receptors stem from a woman in her late teens or twenties in good health and CMV-seropositive.

Remarks on this clone: A read error may produce the germline difference seen at one junction end. The chain carries TRBV2 and TRBJ2-1; D is perhaps TRBD2 (5 bases). The CDR3 length is 15 residues. Looked up from germline, CDR1 is SNHLY and CDR2 is FYNNEI. CDR3: CATSVGPGAYNEQFF. Written as DNA, the CDR3 is TGTGCCACCAGTGTCGGTCCCGGGGCCTACAATGAGCAGTTCTTC.

This CDR3 reads CASSISSSGLQPQHF. The CDR3 coding sequence is TGTGCCAGTAGTATAAGCAGCTCGGGTTTACAGCCCCAGCATTTT. The J gene is TRBJ1-5, the V gene TRBV19; D is uncertain. Germline V gives CDR1 LNHDA, CDR2 SQIVND (reference sequence). With 2 bases removed from V and 7 bases from J, the gap between germline ends came to 15 bases. The CDR3 totals 15 residues.

The rearrangement uses TRBV9 and TRBJ1-1; 8 nucleotides agree with TRBD1. V was pared by 4 bases and J by 1 base, with 6 bases of the junction left unmatched. The CDR3 is 15 residues long. The V gene's germline CDR1 is SGDLS and CDR2 YYNGEE. CDR3 protein: CASSISGGGNTEAFF. In DNA, the CDR3 is TGTGCCAGCAGCATTTCAGGGGGCGGGAACACTGAAGCTTTCTTT.

The chain links TRBV5-6 to TRBJ2-7; the match to TRBD1 covers 8 bases. This CDR3 contains 15 residues. Looked up from germline, CDR1 is SGHDT and CDR2 is YYEEEE. J gave up 0 bases and V 2 bases, and 4 bases lay outside the gene matches. The CDR3 sequence: CASSLDRGHSYEQYF. The CDR3 DNA reads TGTGCCAGCAGCTTAGACAGGGGCCACTCCTACGAGCAGTACTTC. Complete variable domain (other parts from reference TRBV5-6 and TRBJ2-7): DAGVTQSPTHLIKTRGQQVTLRCSPKSGHDTVSWYQQALGQGPQFIFQYYEEEERQRGNFPDRFSGHQFPNYSSELNVNALLLGDSALYLCASSLDRGHSYEQYFGPGTRLTVT.

The genes are TRBV6-5 and TRBJ2-7, with 10 nucleotides matching TRBD1. CDR3 length equals 15 residues. From germline, CDR1 is MNHEY and CDR2 SVGAGI. With V trimmed by 7 bases and J by 0 bases, 6 bases remained unmatched. CDR3 nucleotides: TGTGCCAGCAAATACCGGGACAGGGGCTCCTACGAGCAGTACTTC. Amino acids: CASKYRDRGSYEQYF.

This clone showed up just once. This sequence joins TRBV11-3 and TRBJ2-5; a weak D match, TRBD2 (6 bases). The CDR3 loop spans 16 amino acids. Trimming removed 1 base at V and 4 bases at J, with 16 bases between. Germline CDR1 reads SGHNT; CDR2 reads YENEEA. CDR3 sequence (DNA): TGTGCCAGCAGCTTAGGTTCGGCTAGCGTCCTAGAGACCCAGTACTTC. Translation: CASSLGSASVLETQYF.

A few counts support this clone. The chain links TRBV9 to TRBJ1-6; 9 nucleotides match TRBD1. The germline V gene encodes CDR1 SGDLS and CDR2 YYNGEE. Trimming at V came to 0 bases and at J to 7 bases, leaving 2 bases not matched to a gene. This CDR3 is 15 amino acids long. CDR3 region: CASSVEGQGNSPLHF. The CDR3 DNA reads as TGTGCCAGCAGCGTAGAGGGACAGGGAAATTCACCCCTCCACTTT.

The J gene is TRBJ2-5, the V gene TRBV28; TRBD1 agrees at 9 bases. This CDR3 is built from 14 residues. Losses at the gene ends were 3 bases for V and 4 bases for J; bases not matched to a gene: 3. CDR1 is MDHEN, CDR2 SYDVKM, per germline. The chain's CDR3 is CASSFRTGVETQYF. CDR3 in DNA: TGTGCCAGCAGTTTTAGGACAGGGGTAGAGACCCAGTACTTC.

The chain uses TRBV23-1 and TRBJ2-6; tentative D call: TRBD1 (5 bases). TRBV23-1 is labeled an ORF, and its function is uncertain. Trimming removed 2 bases from V and 4 bases from J, with 12 bases in between. The CDR3 is 16 amino acids. The DNA of the CDR3 is TGCGCCAGCAGTCAACCCAGGGTTTCCGGGGCCAACGTCCTGACTTTC. It specifies CASSQPRVSGANVLTF.

This chain connects TRBV6-1 to TRBJ2-1; TRBD2 matches at 11 bases. Losses at the gene ends were 0 bases for V and 9 bases for J; bases not matched to a gene: 4. The CDR3 is made up of 15 amino acids. CDR1 is MNHNS, CDR2 SASEGT, per germline. The CDR3 sequence is CASSEASGGAFEQFF. The CDR3 DNA follows: TGTGCCAGCAGTGAAGCTAGCGGGGGGGCCTTTGAGCAGTTCTTC.

This sequence joins TRBV28 and TRBJ2-7; 13 bases match TRBD2. V lost 2 bases and J lost 8; bases outside the gene matches: 12. The CDR3 has 17 amino acids. Looked up from germline, CDR1 is MDHEN and CDR2 is SYDVKM. CDR3 in amino acids: CASSLLLGTSGVSQQYF. Written as DNA, the CDR3 is TGTGCCAGCAGTTTACTACTAGGGACTAGCGGGGTTTCCCAGCAGTACTTC.

The chain uses TRBV30 and TRBJ2-1, with D perhaps TRBD2 (6 bases). The ends were cut back, 3 bases at V and 9 bases at J, with 18 bases in the middle. The CDR3 is 14 residues long. Germline lookup yields CDR1 GTSNPN and CDR2 SVGIG (reference sequence). The DNA of the CDR3 is TGTGCCTGGAGCCCGGGGCAGACCGGGAGTGAGCAGTTCTTC. It codes for CAWSPGQTGSEQFF.

This clone was picked up one time. J is TRBJ2-1 and V is TRBV6-1, with D possibly being TRBD1 (6 bases). V lost 1 base to trimming and J lost 2 bases, with 12 bases between them. The CDR3 covers 16 residues. The germline V gene has CDR1 MNHNS and CDR2 SASEGT. In DNA form, the CDR3 reads TGTGCCAGCAGTGAAGTCTATGGGGGCACCTACAATGAGCAGTTCTTC. This gives the protein CASSEVYGGTYNEQFF.

CDR3 residues: CATSERDQPQHF. The CDR3 DNA follows: TGTGCCACCTCAGAGAGGGATCAGCCCCAGCATTTT. This chain connects TRBV28 to TRBJ1-5; D not resolved. Germline V gives CDR1 MDHEN, CDR2 SYDVKM. Trimming cost V 10 bases and J 5 bases, with 12 bases left between them. This CDR3 is 12 amino acids long.